The subject of this entry is one TCR beta chain. Antigen specificity is unknown. The authors isolated CD4+ T cells after roughly 10 days of culture. V shed 3 bases and J 10 bases; nucleotides not matched to a gene: 23. Germline CDR1 is MDHEN and CDR2 is SYDVKM. The CDR3 length is 18 residues. This table comes from immunoSEQ multiplex PCR, and its TCRdb copy is limited to in-frame clones, with some not included. This sample has about 46,000 clones, with approximately 74% found just once. The sample belongs to a study of vaccination effects on CD4 cells after COVID-19. Study summary: Ahead of sequencing, the ViraFEST assay grew antigen-specific CD4+ T cells using viral peptide pools. The researchers cultured 1.5 million to 2.5 million PBMC per well with about 10 IU/ml IL-2 and approximately 9.3 ug/ml peptides. General study results and limits: Small numbers of convalescent patients limited the study. It also lacked early post-infection timepoints. Clones arising from infection and from vaccination showed marked clonal contraction late after vaccination.

The input for sequencing was CD4+ T cells from PBMCs cultured without peptide, taken before COVID-19 vaccination. The clonotype originates from a human donor who had a prior SARS-CoV-2 infection. The chain uses TRBV28 and TRBJ2-7, with TRBD2 matching 8 bases. The CDR3 sequence is CASSFLGDGAGGPLGQYF. In DNA, the CDR3 is TGTGCCAGCAGTTTTTTGGGGGACGGGGCGGGAGGTCCTCTCGGACAGTACTTC.